This T cell receptor beta chain stems from a study of blood T cell repertoires in COVID-19. Study information: Samples taken during acute and convalescent COVID-19 were collected in the United States, Italy and Spain.

Data came from immunoSEQ multiplex PCR; TCRdb stores just in-frame clones and leaves some out. Of about 66,000 clones in the sample, about 90% were seen once. V dropped 3 bases and J dropped 1 base, with 9 bases sitting between them. The germline CDR1 and CDR2 sequences are GTSNPN and SVGIG (reference sequence). The length of the CDR3 is 13 residues. The genes are TRBV30 and TRBJ1-1; a weak D match, TRBD1 (6 bases). This receptor was obtained from a human donor in a cohort sampled during active COVID-19. The specimen sequenced was peripheral blood. CDR3: CAWRVQGNTEAFF. As DNA, the CDR3 is TGTGCCTGGAGGGTACAGGGGAACACTGAAGCTTTCTTT.